The T cell receptor (beta chain) described here comes from a study of blood T cell repertoires in COVID-19. Overall study: Italy, Spain and the United States were the sources of the convalescent and acute COVID-19 samples. Nucleic acid was either cDNA or gDNA, and it came from T cells, B-cell-depleted T cells, or PBMCs.

Per the study methods: From reference gene primer amplification, estimates of nucleated cell counts were derived. TCRdb keeps only in-frame clones here, not all; method: immunoSEQ multiplex PCR. V, J and clone size derive from that table, while D and trimming were established from the DNA sequence. Altogether some 390,000 clones are present, around 87% being singletons, with the ten largest covering under 3%. One Seattle source followed patients from active infection through their disease course. The clonotype was recovered from a woman aged 55-70 years with COVID-19, enrolled during active disease. The sequencing input was peripheral blood.

CDR3 DNA sequence: TGTGCCAGCAGCCCCCGGATATGGACAGGAGGCACTGAAGCTTTCTTT. Translated: CASSPRIWTGGTEAFF. The chain links TRBV5-4 to TRBJ1-1; 7 bases match TRBD1. Trimming took 4 bases from V and 4 from J; bases not matched to a gene: 13. This CDR3 region has 16 residues. Germline V lookup: CDR1 SGHNT, CDR2 YYREEE (reference sequence).